The rows below give T cell receptor beta chains drawn from one sample of a study of PD-1 blockade in mismatch repair-deficient tumors. TCRdb's table, derived via immunoSEQ multiplex PCR, lists solely in-frame clones and lacks some. The sample carries 100,000 to 150,000 clones, 70% to 90% recorded once. Sequences were derived from peripheral blood, sampled 44 weeks after starting pembrolizumab. The receptors come from an adult with mismatch repair-deficient cancer. CDR3s leave out the opening cysteine and the closing phenylalanine or tryptophan.

v_call	j_call	cdr3_aa
TRBV4-1	TRBJ1-5	ASSQSHTLMSRRDLNQPQH
TRBV27	TRBJ2-7	ASSLLGTGEQY
TRBV5-1	TRBJ2-1	ASSFVGQGNNEQF
TRBV5-1	TRBJ2-1	ASSRSSSGGYNEQF
TRBV28	TRBJ2-7	ASSLGYEQY
TRBV5-1	TRBJ2-7	ASSLVSPSGEQY
TRBV9	TRBJ1-1	ASSLREGRADTEAF
TRBV6-1	TRBJ2-7	ASSSWDRGYEQY
TRBV5-4	TRBJ2-3	ASSERGTSTDTQY
TRBV27	TRBJ2-7	ASSPRPGLTYEQY
TRBV4-1	TRBJ2-5	ASSQLSGVETQY
TRBV5-1	TRBJ2-7	ASSPITGTGAEQY
TRBV7-9	TRBJ2-4	ASSPGGNIQY
TRBV7-8	TRBJ2-7	ASSLTSREQY
TRBV5-1	TRBJ1-5	ASSMGDNQPQH
TRBV9	TRBJ2-1	ASSVGGNSLSYNEQF
TRBV5-1	TRBJ2-3	ASSPPLGADTQY
TRBV11-1	TRBJ2-7	ASSLSSGSSYEQY
TRBV28	TRBJ2-1	ASMPGPSGSYNEQF
TRBV5-5	TRBJ2-6	ASSLDGASGANVLT
TRBV7-6	TRBJ2-3	ASSLTPGTLSTDTQY
TRBV28	TRBJ2-1	ASSLAGGPVHEQF
TRBV13	TRBJ2-7	ASSQGGEQY
TRBV29-1	TRBJ2-3	SVDVTDTQY
TRBV27	TRBJ2-7	ASSLKGYSEQY
TRBV7-6	TRBJ2-7	ASSLISGYSYEQY
TRBV20-1	TRBJ2-7	SAGTAYEQY
TRBV19	TRBJ2-1	ASTPAYYYNEQF
TRBV28	TRBJ1-1	ASSLLVPTGEGTEAF
TRBV28	TRBJ2-1	ASVAGGYNEQF
TRBV5-4	TRBJ2-5	AIGKGGVQETQY
TRBV9	TRBJ2-1	ASSTGTAYNEQF
TRBV7-2	TRBJ2-1	AGSPGGPSYNEQF
TRBV28	TRBJ1-5	ATTGGLGNQPQH
TRBV11-1	TRBJ2-1	ASSGTSGNNEQF
TRBV30	TRBJ1-1	AWAKQGTEAF
TRBV11-3	TRBJ1-1	ASSPRDRGLRTEAF
TRBV28	TRBJ2-7	ASRTTTGSLFYEQY
TRBV6-1	TRBJ1-2	ASSEPGRSHYGYT
TRBV11-2	TRBJ2-7	ASSPGLYEQY
TRBV11-2	TRBJ2-7	ASTASGSYEQY
TRBV28	TRBJ2-7	ASTPGAGYEQY
TRBV27	TRBJ2-2	ASSPLEKTGELF
TRBV21-1	TRBJ2-7	ASSKVRADYEQY
TRBV7-2	TRBJ1-2	ASSLVRPSGYGYT
TRBV29-1	TRBJ1-1	SVEIRGGTEAF
TRBV27	TRBJ2-3	ASSLVGGQSQY
TRBV5-1	TRBJ2-1	ASSLGTSGGSYNEQF
TRBV2	TRBJ2-3	ASLAGGDTQY
TRBV5-4	TRBJ2-7	ASSLGGRSSYEQY
TRBV4-2	TRBJ2-7	ASSQDQSLAGVEQY
TRBV13	TRBJ2-5	ASSSIQGDSQETQY
TRBV28	TRBJ2-7	ASSLSVRGTYEQY
TRBV5-1	TRBJ2-1	ASSTGDLQF
TRBV5-4	TRBJ2-3	ASSLRRARGGTQY
TRBV7-6	TRBJ2-2	ASSLGVAGYTGELF
TRBV4-2	TRBJ1-2	ASSQELGGRYGYT